The entry that follows covers one T cell receptor beta chain sequence. The antigen remains undetermined. The sample has other DNA sequences that encode this CDR3 too. CDR1 and CDR2 (germline): SGHNT, YYREEE (reference sequence). The CDR3 sequence is 14 residues long. Between the trimmed V and J ends, which lost 0 bases and 2 bases, there was a span of 9 bases. This sample is part of a study of memory CD4+ T cells and cytomegalovirus serostatus. At the level of the study: Donors were healthy Belgian adults, 8 to 10 CMV seropositive and under 30 seronegative.

Produced via immunoSEQ multiplex PCR; TCRdb's table is partial and in-frame only. The data hold about 46,000 clones, with around 77% observed a single time. General study results and limits: Repertoires predicted CMV serostatus with median bootstrapped AUC of around 0.95.

Single viable CD3+CD4+CD8-CD45RO+ cells were sorted as the memory CD4+ T cells. This chain joins TRBV5-4 and TRBJ2-7; D is uncertain. The sample consisted of memory CD4+ T cells from blood. The receptor's source is an adult in good health and CMV-seronegative. CDR3 coding DNA: TGTGCCAGCAGCTTGGTGGCCTCCACCTACGAGCAGTACTTC. It specifies CASSLVASTYEQYF.